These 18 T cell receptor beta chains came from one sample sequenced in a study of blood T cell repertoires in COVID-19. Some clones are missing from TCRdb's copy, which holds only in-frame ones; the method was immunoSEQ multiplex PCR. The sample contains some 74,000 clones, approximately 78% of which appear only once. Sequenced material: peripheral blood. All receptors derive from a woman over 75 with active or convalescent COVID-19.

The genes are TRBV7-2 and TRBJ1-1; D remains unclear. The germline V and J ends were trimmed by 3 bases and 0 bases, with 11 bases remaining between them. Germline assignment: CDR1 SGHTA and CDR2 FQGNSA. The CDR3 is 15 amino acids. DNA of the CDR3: TGTGCCAGCAGCTTTGGTAGTAGTCTGAACACTGAAGCTTTCTTT. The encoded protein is CASSFGSSLNTEAFF.

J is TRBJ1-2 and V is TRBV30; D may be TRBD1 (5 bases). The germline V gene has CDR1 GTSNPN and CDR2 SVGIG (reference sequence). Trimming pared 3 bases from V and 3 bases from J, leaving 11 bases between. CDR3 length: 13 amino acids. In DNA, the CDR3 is TGTGCCTGGAGCCGGGGGGAACACTATGGCTACACCTTC. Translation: CAWSRGEHYGYTF.

This CDR3 is CASSRTGFQPQHF. The CDR3 nucleotides read TGTGCCAGCAGTAGGACAGGGTTTCAGCCCCAGCATTTT. The chain recombines TRBV12-3 or TRBV12-4 with TRBJ1-5; 8 bases fit TRBD1. This CDR3 contains 13 residues. The junction had 3 bases not matched to a gene; V was cut back by 5 bases and J by 6 bases.

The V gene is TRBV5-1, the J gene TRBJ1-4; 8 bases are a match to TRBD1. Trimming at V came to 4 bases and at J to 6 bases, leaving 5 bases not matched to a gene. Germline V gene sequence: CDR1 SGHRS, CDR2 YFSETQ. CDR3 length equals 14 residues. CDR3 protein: CASSTGQGDEKLFF. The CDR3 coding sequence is TGCGCCAGCAGCACTGGACAGGGTGATGAAAAACTGTTTTTT.

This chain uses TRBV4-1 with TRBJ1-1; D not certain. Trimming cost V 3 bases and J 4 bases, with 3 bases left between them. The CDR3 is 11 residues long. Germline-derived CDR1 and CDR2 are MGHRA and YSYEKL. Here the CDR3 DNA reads TGCGCCAGCAGCCAGGCCACTGAAGCTTTCTTT. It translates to CASSQATEAFF.

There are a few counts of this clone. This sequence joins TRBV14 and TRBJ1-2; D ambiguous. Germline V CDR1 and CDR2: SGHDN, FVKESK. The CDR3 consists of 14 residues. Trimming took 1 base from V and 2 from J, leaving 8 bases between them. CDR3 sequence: CASSQGGLNYGYTF. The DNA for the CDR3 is TGTGCCAGCAGCCAAGGCGGTTTGAACTATGGCTACACCTTC.

The CDR3 loop reads CASSRGLDWNTQYF. The CDR3 coding sequence is TGCGCCAGCAGCCGAGGACTAGATTGGAATACGCAGTATTTT. The chain couples TRBV4-3 to TRBJ2-3; 7 bases agree with TRBD2. The CDR3 is 14 residues long. Trimming took 4 bases from V and 7 from J; bases not matched to a gene: 8. Germline V lookup: CDR1 LGHNA, CDR2 YSLEER.

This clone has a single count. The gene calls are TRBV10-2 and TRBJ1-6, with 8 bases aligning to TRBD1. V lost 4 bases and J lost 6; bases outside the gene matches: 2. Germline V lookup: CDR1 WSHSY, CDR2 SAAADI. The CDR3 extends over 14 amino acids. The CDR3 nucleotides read TGCGCCAGCAGTGGACAGGGGCGTAATTCACCCCTCCACTTT. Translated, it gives CASSGQGRNSPLHF.

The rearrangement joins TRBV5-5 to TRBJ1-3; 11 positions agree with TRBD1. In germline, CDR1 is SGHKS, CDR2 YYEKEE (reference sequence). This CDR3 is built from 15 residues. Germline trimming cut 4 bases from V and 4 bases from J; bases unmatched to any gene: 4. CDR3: CASSRTGGSGNTIYF. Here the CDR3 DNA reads TGTGCCAGCAGCCGGACAGGGGGCTCGGGAAACACCATATATTTT.

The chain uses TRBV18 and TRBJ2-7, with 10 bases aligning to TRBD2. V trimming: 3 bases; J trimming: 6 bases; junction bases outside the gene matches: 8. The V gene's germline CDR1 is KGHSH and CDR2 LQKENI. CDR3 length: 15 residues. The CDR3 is CASSPILAGVSEQYF. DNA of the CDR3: TGTGCCAGCTCACCCATTCTAGCGGGAGTTTCCGAGCAGTACTTC.

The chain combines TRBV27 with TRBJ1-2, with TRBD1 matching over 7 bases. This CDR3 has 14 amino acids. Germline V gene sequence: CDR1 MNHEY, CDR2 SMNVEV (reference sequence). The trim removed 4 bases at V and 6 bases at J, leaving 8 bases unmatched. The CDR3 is CASSSETGLDGYTF. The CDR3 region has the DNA TGTGCCAGCAGTTCAGAGACAGGGCTCGATGGCTACACCTTC.

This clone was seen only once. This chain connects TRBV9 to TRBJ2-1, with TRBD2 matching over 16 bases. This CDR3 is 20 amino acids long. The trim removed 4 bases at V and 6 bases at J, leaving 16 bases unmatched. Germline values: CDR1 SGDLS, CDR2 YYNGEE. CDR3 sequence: CASSRQPGLAGGLGPNEQFF. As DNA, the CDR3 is TGTGCCAGCAGCCGTCAACCGGGACTAGCGGGAGGGCTGGGTCCCAATGAGCAGTTCTTC.

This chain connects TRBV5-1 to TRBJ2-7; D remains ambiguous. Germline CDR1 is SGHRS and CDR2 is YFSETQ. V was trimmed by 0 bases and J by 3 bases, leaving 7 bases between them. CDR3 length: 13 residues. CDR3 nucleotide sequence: TGCGCCAGCAGCTTGGTGGGCAGCTACGAGCAGTACTTC. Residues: CASSLVGSYEQYF.

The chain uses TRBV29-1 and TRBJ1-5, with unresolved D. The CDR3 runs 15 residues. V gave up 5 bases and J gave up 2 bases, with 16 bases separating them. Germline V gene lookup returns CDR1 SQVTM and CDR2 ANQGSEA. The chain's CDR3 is CSVCQEAVGNQPQHF. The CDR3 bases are TGCAGCGTTTGCCAAGAGGCCGTCGGCAATCAGCCCCAGCATTTT. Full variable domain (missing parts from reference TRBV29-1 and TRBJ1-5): SAVISQKPSRDICQRGTSLTIQCQVDSQVTMMFWYRQQPGQSLTLIATANQGSEATYESGFVIDKFPISRPNLTFSTLTVSNMSPEDSSIYLCSVCQEAVGNQPQHFGDGTRLSIL.

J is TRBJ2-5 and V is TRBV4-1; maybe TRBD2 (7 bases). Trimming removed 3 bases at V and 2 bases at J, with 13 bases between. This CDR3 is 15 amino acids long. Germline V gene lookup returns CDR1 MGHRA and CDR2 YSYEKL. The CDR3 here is CASSQGGAPQETQYF. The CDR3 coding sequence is TGCGCCAGCAGCCAGGGGGGGGCGCCGCAAGAGACCCAGTACTTC.

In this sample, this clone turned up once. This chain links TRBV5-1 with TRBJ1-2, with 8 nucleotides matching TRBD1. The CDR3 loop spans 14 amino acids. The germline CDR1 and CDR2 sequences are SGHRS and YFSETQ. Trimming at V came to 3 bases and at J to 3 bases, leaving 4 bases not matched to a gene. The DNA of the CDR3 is TGCGCCAGCAGCTCTCAGGGGGCGGACTATGGCTACACCTTC. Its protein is CASSSQGADYGYTF.

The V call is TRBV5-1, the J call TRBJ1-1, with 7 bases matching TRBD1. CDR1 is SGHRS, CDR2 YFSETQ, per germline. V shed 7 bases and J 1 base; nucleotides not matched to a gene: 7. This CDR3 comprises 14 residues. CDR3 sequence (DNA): TGCGCCAGCTCTCGGGACAGTTCGAACACTGAAGCTTTCTTT. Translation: CASSRDSSNTEAFF.

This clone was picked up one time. The CDR3 DNA reads as TGTGCCAGCAGCTTAGTAGATGTGAACTATGGCTACACCTTC. Translating gives CASSLVDVNYGYTF. V and J are TRBV7-2 and TRBJ1-2; no definite D call. This CDR3 contains 14 residues. V was pared by 1 base and J by 2 bases, with 8 bases between. Germline assignment: CDR1 SGHTA and CDR2 FQGNSA.